These 26 T cell receptor beta chains originate from one sample sequenced in a study of blood T cell repertoires in COVID-19. The assay was immunoSEQ multiplex PCR, and TCRdb's table has in-frame clones only and misses some. Of 230,000 or so clones in the sample, around 88% were seen once. What was sequenced was peripheral blood. These receptors all stem from a man in his forties with active or convalescent COVID-19.

The chain has TRBV11-2 and TRBJ1-1; unclear D gene. Between the trimmed V and J ends, which lost 0 bases and 0 bases, there was a span of 8 bases. From germline, CDR1 is SGHAT and CDR2 FQNNGV. CDR3 size: 15 residues. The CDR3 sequence is CASSLDRRVNTEAFF. In DNA form, the CDR3 reads TGTGCCAGCAGCTTAGATCGGAGAGTGAACACTGAAGCTTTCTTT.

The chain has TRBV10-3 and TRBJ2-2; possible D gene TRBD2, 5 bases. In germline, CDR1 is ENHRY, CDR2 SYGVKD. CDR3 length equals 16 residues. V was pared by 0 bases and J by 5 bases, with 13 bases between. The CDR3 DNA follows: TGTGCCATCAGTGAGTCGAGGGTGTTGGGTACCGGGGAGCTGTTTTTT. This sequence encodes CAISESRVLGTGELFF.

The chain employs TRBV5-4 and TRBJ1-6; 10 nucleotides match TRBD1. V lost 5 bases to trimming and J lost 7 bases; unmatched junction nucleotides: 3. The CDR3 extends over 14 amino acids. CDR1 is SGHNT and CDR2 is YYREEE in the germline V gene (reference sequence). CDR3 in amino acids: CASSRQGANSPLHF. The CDR3 DNA follows: TGTGCCAGCAGTCGACAGGGGGCGAATTCACCCCTCCACTTT.

The V call is TRBV5-1, the J call TRBJ1-1; TRBD1 matches 7 bases. Germline lookup yields CDR1 SGHRS and CDR2 YFSETQ. The CDR3 length is 17 residues. V lost 0 bases and J lost 3; bases outside the gene matches: 11. The CDR3 DNA is TGCGCCAGCAGCTTGGTCCGAGACAGGGTCGGATACACTGAAGCTTTCTTT. Translated, it gives CASSLVRDRVGYTEAFF.

The CDR3 coding sequence is TGTGCCAGCAGTTTCGCATCTAATGGCTACACCTTC. This encodes CASSFASNGYTF. The V call is TRBV12-3 or TRBV12-4, the J call TRBJ1-2; D ambiguous. This CDR3 region has 12 residues. V lost 3 bases to trimming and J lost 6 bases, with 8 bases between them.

There are a few counts of this clone. This sequence joins TRBV2 and TRBJ1-2; the match to TRBD1 covers 12 bases. This CDR3 comprises 14 residues. V lost 9 bases to trimming and J lost 8 bases; unmatched junction nucleotides: 10. In germline, CDR1 is SNHLY, CDR2 FYNNEI. Here the CDR3 reads CASFSGTGGAGYTF. Written as DNA, the CDR3 is TGTGCCAGTTTTTCCGGGACAGGGGGCGCGGGCTACACCTTC. Supplemented by reference TRBV2 and TRBJ1-2, the full variable domain reads EPEVTQTPSHQVTQMGQEVILRCVPISNHLYFYWYRQILGQKVEFLVSFYNNEISEKSEIFDDQFSVERPDGSNFTLKIRSTKLEDSAMYFCASFSGTGGAGYTFGSGTRLTVV.

The genes are TRBV28 and TRBJ2-1; a weak D match, TRBD1 (7 bases). Germline V gives CDR1 MDHEN, CDR2 SYDVKM. The CDR3 consists of 16 residues. V was pared by 3 bases and J by 1 base, with 13 bases between. The CDR3 sequence is CASSFGGQLSYNEQFF. The DNA of the CDR3 is TGTGCCAGCAGTTTCGGGGGACAGCTGTCCTACAATGAGCAGTTCTTC.

The count of this clone is one. This chain uses TRBV24-1 with TRBJ2-1; TRBD2 aligns across 10 bases. V dropped 1 base and J dropped 5; count of bases not matched to a gene: 13. CDR1 is KGHDR and CDR2 is SFDVKD in the germline V gene. CDR3 length: 19 amino acids. The CDR3: CATSDFSFGLAGEHNEQFF. DNA for the CDR3: TGTGCCACCAGTGATTTCAGTTTCGGGCTAGCGGGAGAGCACAATGAGCAGTTCTTC.

As to this clone: Other DNA sequences in this specimen translate into the identical CDR3. The chain combines TRBV6-5 with TRBJ1-1, with 8 positions matching TRBD1. The germline gives CDR1 MNHEY, CDR2 SVGAGI. The CDR3 loop spans 13 amino acids. V gave up 6 bases and J gave up 3 bases; unmatched junction bases: 3. The CDR3 sequence: CASRGQGYTEAFF. CDR3 nucleotide sequence: TGTGCCAGCAGAGGACAGGGTTACACTGAAGCTTTCTTT.

Here the CDR3 reads CASSRDFSNTDTQYF. As DNA, the CDR3 is TGTGCCAGCAGCCGGGACTTTTCGAACACAGATACGCAGTATTTT. The chain employs TRBV4-2 and TRBJ2-3; tentative D call: TRBD2 (6 bases). The CDR3 runs 15 residues. V was clipped by 4 bases and J by 2 bases, with 13 bases between them. Germline V gene data show CDR1 as LGHNA and CDR2 as YNFKEQ.

The chain employs TRBV7-9 and TRBJ1-1; 7 bases fit TRBD1. CDR1 and CDR2 from the germline V gene are SEHNR and FQNEAQ (reference sequence). The junction had 9 bases not matched to a gene; V was cut back by 5 bases and J by 3 bases. The CDR3 totals 15 residues. DNA for the CDR3: TGTGCCAGCAGCCCCAGGACAGGAGTTGACACTGAAGCTTTCTTT. Encoded protein: CASSPRTGVDTEAFF. The full variable domain, with the rest looked up from reference TRBV7-9 and TRBJ1-1, is DTGVSQNPRHKITKRGQNVTFRCDPISEHNRLYWYRQTLGQGPEFLTYFQNEAQLEKSRLLSDRFSAERPKGSFSTLEIQRTEQGDSAMYLCASSPRTGVDTEAFFGQGTRLTVV.

V and J are TRBV4-3 and TRBJ2-5; 10 nucleotides align to TRBD2. The CDR3 contains 16 residues. V shed 1 base, J shed 2 bases, and the junction held 4 bases outside the gene matches. The germline V gene encodes CDR1 LGHNA and CDR2 YSLEER. The DNA for the CDR3 is TGCGCCAGCAGCCAAGGGGGAGCGGGGGGGCAAGAGACCCAGTACTTC. Amino acids: CASSQGGAGGQETQYF.

For this clone: The same CDR3 also results from other DNA sequences found in this sample. The V gene is TRBV30, the J gene TRBJ2-3; TRBD1 matches at 8 bases. The CDR3 sequence is 15 residues long. The germline gives CDR1 GTSNPN, CDR2 SVGIG (reference sequence). V gave up 2 bases and J gave up 0 bases; unmatched junction bases: 4. CDR3 amino acids: CAWSPTGASTDTQYF. CDR3 nucleotide sequence: TGTGCCTGGAGTCCGACAGGGGCTAGCACAGATACGCAGTATTTT.

The V call is TRBV5-6, the J call TRBJ2-3; 8 bases are a match to TRBD1. Germline V CDR1 and CDR2: SGHDT, YYEEEE. This CDR3 region has 13 residues. The V gene end was trimmed by 4 bases and the J gene end by 4 bases; junction bases not matched to a gene: 2. The CDR3 DNA follows: TGTGCCAGCAGCAAGACAGGGGCAGATACGCAGTATTTT. It specifies CASSKTGADTQYF.

The chain employs TRBV11-3 and TRBJ2-7; 7 positions match TRBD2. The CDR3 contains 14 residues. The germline V gene has CDR1 SGHNT and CDR2 YENEEA. J lost 6 bases, V lost 3 bases, and 8 bases had no gene match. CDR3 DNA sequence: TGTGCCAGCAGCTTTGCGGGGGAGTGGGGCGAGCAGTACTTC. Protein sequence: CASSFAGEWGEQYF. The full variable domain, rest sourced from reference TRBV11-3 and TRBJ2-7, is EAGVVQSPRYKIIEKKQPVAFWCNPISGHNTLYWYLQNLGQGPELLIRYENEEAVDDSQLPKDRFSAERLKGVDSTLKIQPAELGDSAVYLCASSFAGEWGEQYFGPGTRLTVT.

The chain uses TRBV5-4 and TRBJ1-2, with TRBD1 as a possible D gene (5 bases). Trimming took off 4 bases at V and 4 bases at J, with 14 bases between the two ends. The CDR3 loop spans 14 amino acids. From germline, CDR1 is SGHNT and CDR2 YYREEE (reference sequence). The DNA of the CDR3 is TGTGCCAGCAGCCCCGGGCAGGGCGCCTATGGCTACACCTTC. Amino acid sequence: CASSPGQGAYGYTF.

J is TRBJ2-3 and V is TRBV18, with D perhaps TRBD1 (5 bases). V was pared by 2 bases and J by 0 bases, with 12 bases between. Germline V gene sequence: CDR1 KGHSH, CDR2 LQKENI. The CDR3 consists of 16 residues. The CDR3: CASSPMGPASTDTQYF. CDR3 bases: TGTGCCAGCTCACCAATGGGGCCAGCTAGCACAGATACGCAGTATTTT.

The chain couples TRBV18 to TRBJ2-4, with D possibly matching TRBD1 (7 bases). The germline V gene has CDR1 KGHSH and CDR2 LQKENI. V was pared by 2 bases and J by 2 bases, with 13 bases between. The CDR3 extends over 16 amino acids. CDR3 in DNA: TGTGCCAGCTCACCAGTCAGGGGGGAGACCAAAAACATTCAGTACTTC. Its translation is CASSPVRGETKNIQYF.

The rearrangement links TRBV4-1 to TRBJ1-4; D is undetermined. This CDR3 spans 17 amino acids. Trimming took off 2 bases at V and 2 bases at J, with 15 bases between the two ends. Germline CDR1 MGHRA, CDR2 YSYEKL. The DNA of the CDR3 is TGCGCCAGCAGCCAAAACCCAACAGCACAGACTAATGAAAAACTGTTTTTT. This sequence encodes CASSQNPTAQTNEKLFF.

The chain joins TRBV14 to TRBJ1-4, with D possibly being TRBD1 (6 bases). Germline assignment: CDR1 SGHDN and CDR2 FVKESK. This CDR3 has 15 residues. V lost 4 bases and J lost 5, with 14 bases in between. The CDR3 coding sequence is TGTGCCAGCAGCCGTCCGGGACAACAAAATGAAAAACTGTTTTTT. Protein sequence: CASSRPGQQNEKLFF.

The CDR3 loop is CASSRLAGENTGELFF. The CDR3 nucleotides are TGTGCCAGCAGCCGTCTAGCGGGAGAGAACACCGGGGAGCTGTTTTTT. V is TRBV3-1 (or the pseudogene TRBV3-2) and J is TRBJ2-2, with 10 bases that match TRBD2. The CDR3 runs 16 residues. Germline V gene data show CDR1 as LGHDT and CDR2 as YNNKEL (reference sequence). Trimming removed 4 bases from V and 1 base from J; junction bases left unmatched: 3.

There are a few counts of this clone. Mismatch with germline at one junction end may stem from a read error. The chain is built from TRBV5-1 and TRBJ2-2, with 8 bases identical to TRBD1. The CDR3 is 16 residues long. Germline-derived CDR1 and CDR2 are SGHRS and YFSETQ. CDR3 in DNA: TGCGCCAGCATCTTGATTCCGGGACAGGCGACCGGGGAGCTGTTTTTT. This encodes CASILIPGQATGELFF.

The chain uses TRBV30 and TRBJ2-1, with 9 bases matching TRBD2. CDR1 is GTSNPN, CDR2 SVGIG, per germline (reference sequence). CDR3 size: 12 residues. Trimming cost V 0 bases and J 12 bases; bases outside gene matches: 3. CDR3: CAWSVSRGGQFF. The CDR3 DNA follows: TGTGCCTGGAGTGTATCGCGGGGGGGGCAGTTCTTC. The full variable domain, with the rest looked up from reference TRBV30 and TRBJ2-1, is SQTIHQWPATLVQPVGSPLSLECTVEGTSNPNLYWYRQAAGRGLQLLFYSVGIGQISSEVPQNLSASRPQDRQFILSSKKLLLSDSGFYLCAWSVSRGGQFFGPGTRLTVL.

The chain employs TRBV9 and TRBJ1-6, with D perhaps TRBD1 (5 bases). The germline V gene has CDR1 SGDLS and CDR2 YYNGEE. Trimming removed 5 bases from V and 7 bases from J, with 13 bases in between. This CDR3 is built from 14 residues. Written as DNA, the CDR3 is TGTGCCAGCAGACAAGGGGTAGGGAATTCACCCCTCCACTTT. Amino acid sequence: CASRQGVGNSPLHF. The whole variable domain, filled in from reference TRBV9 and TRBJ1-6, reads DSGVTQTPKHLITATGQRVTLRCSPRSGDLSVYWYQQSLDQGLQFLIQYYNGEERAKGNILERFSAQQFPDLHSELNLSSLELGDSALYFCASRQGVGNSPLHFGNGTRLTVT.

This clone has only one observation. V and J are TRBV7-8 and TRBJ2-3, with 7 positions matching TRBD2. This CDR3 has 15 amino acids. Germline V gene sequence: CDR1 SGHVS, CDR2 FQNEAQ. The V gene end was trimmed by 5 bases and the J gene end by 2 bases; junction bases not matched to a gene: 7. In DNA form, the CDR3 reads TGTGCCAGCAGCCCACGGGGGGTACTCACAGATACGCAGTATTTT. Translating gives CASSPRGVLTDTQYF.

The V gene is TRBV19, the J gene TRBJ1-2; perhaps TRBD1 as D (6 bases). This CDR3 region has 15 residues. V was trimmed by 6 bases and J by 2 bases, leaving 16 bases between them. Per germline, CDR1 LNHDA and CDR2 SQIVND (reference sequence). The CDR3 region is CASRTYRENNYGYTF. Written as DNA, the CDR3 is TGTGCCAGTAGAACTTACAGGGAGAACAACTATGGCTACACCTTC.